The clone carrying this TCR beta chain was detected only a few times. The sample is drawn from a study of blood T cell repertoires in COVID-19. About the research overall: Some COVID-19 samples were acute and others convalescent; all came from the United States, Italy and Spain. The cDNA or gDNA used as material had been derived from T cells, B-cell-depleted T cells, or PBMCs.

It was during active infection that Seattle patients were enrolled and then longitudinally followed. As originally analysed: Nucleated cell number was recorded as an estimate derived from reference gene primer amplification. Method: immunoSEQ multiplex PCR; TCRdb's copy keeps in-frame clones and lacks some. The DNA was the basis for D and trimming; V, J and clone size are from that table. The data hold about 480,000 clones, with roughly 89% observed a single time. Trimming cost V 6 bases and J 5 bases, with 14 bases left between them. Germline V gene data show CDR1 as SGHNT and CDR2 as YYREEE (reference sequence). The length of the CDR3 is 13 residues.

Material for sequencing was peripheral blood. The source of this sequence is a man between 18 and 35 years old with COVID-19, enrolled during active disease. V gene TRBV5-4 combines with J gene TRBJ1-1, with D possibly being TRBD1 (6 bases). The CDR3 coding sequence is TGTGCCAGCACCCGACAGGTTGAAACTGAAGCTTTCTTT. Its protein product is CASTRQVETEAFF.